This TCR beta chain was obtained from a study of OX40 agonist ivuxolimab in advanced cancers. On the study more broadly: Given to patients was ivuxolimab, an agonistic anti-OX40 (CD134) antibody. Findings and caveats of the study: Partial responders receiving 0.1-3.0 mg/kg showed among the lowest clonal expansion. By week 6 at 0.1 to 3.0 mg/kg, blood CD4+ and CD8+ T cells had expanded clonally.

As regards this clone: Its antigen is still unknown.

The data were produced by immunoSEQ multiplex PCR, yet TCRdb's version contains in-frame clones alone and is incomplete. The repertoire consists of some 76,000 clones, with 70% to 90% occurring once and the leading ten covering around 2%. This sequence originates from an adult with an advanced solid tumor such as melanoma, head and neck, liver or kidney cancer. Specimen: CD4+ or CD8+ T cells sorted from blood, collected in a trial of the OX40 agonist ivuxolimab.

The CDR3 sequence: CASSVASSGQVYGYTF. DNA of the CDR3: TGTGCCAGCAGCGTAGCGTCCTCTGGACAGGTCTATGGCTACACCTTC. The chain uses TRBV9 and TRBJ1-2, with 7 bases identical to TRBD1. Germline V gene lookup returns CDR1 SGDLS and CDR2 YYNGEE. The CDR3 totals 16 residues. V shed 0 bases and J 4 bases; nucleotides not matched to a gene: 9.